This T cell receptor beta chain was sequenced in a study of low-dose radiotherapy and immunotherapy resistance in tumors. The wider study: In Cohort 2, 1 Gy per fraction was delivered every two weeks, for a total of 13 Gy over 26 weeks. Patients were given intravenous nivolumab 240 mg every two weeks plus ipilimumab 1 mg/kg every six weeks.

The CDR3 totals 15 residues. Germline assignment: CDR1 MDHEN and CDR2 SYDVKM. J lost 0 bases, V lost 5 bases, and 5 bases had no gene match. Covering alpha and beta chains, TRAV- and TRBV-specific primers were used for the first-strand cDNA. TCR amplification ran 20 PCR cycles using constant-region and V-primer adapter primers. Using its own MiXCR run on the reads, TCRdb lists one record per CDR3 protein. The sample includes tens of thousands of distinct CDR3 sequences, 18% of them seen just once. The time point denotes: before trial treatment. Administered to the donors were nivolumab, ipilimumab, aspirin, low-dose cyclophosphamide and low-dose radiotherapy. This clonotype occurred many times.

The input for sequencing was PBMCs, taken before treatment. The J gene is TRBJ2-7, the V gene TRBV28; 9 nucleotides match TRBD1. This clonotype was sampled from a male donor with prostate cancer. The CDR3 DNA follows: TGTGCCAGCAGTCCTGCGGGACAGGGCTCCTACGAGCAGTACTTC. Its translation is CASSPAGQGSYEQYF. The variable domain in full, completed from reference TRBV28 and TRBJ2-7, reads DVKVTQSSRYLVKRTGEKVFLECVQDMDHENMFWYRQDPGLGLRLIYFSYDVKMKEKGDIPEGYSVSREKKERFSLILESASTNQTSMYLCASSPAGQGSYEQYFGPGTRLTVT.